This entry lists 2 T cell receptor beta chains sequenced from one sample in a study of Ad26.COV2.S vaccination and SARS-CoV-2 variants. Assay used: immunoSEQ multiplex PCR; TCRdb lists only in-frame clones, some missing. The sample yields some 370,000 clones, around four fifths seen once. Treatment here: about 20 received Ad26.COV2.S at low or high dose, single or two shots; 5 received placebo; per-sample allocation not given. Day 63 after the first vaccine or placebo injection was the time point for sampling. The source was peripheral blood, collected in a trial of Ad26.COV2.S vaccine versus placebo. The receptor source for this set is a person between 18 and 60 years old who received the Ad26.COV2.S COVID-19 vaccine or a placebo.

This chain connects TRBV19 to TRBJ2-1; TRBD2 is a possible D gene (5 bases). Germline-derived CDR1 and CDR2 are LNHDA and SQIVND (reference sequence). This CDR3 comprises 16 residues. The ends were cut back, 2 bases at V and 2 bases at J, with 13 bases in the middle. CDR3 sequence (DNA): TGTGCCAGTAGTATATCGGGGATAGGAACCTACAATGAGCAGTTCTTC. Residues: CASSISGIGTYNEQFF.

Remarks on this clone: Germline is not matched at one junction end, which may reflect a read error. The rearrangement joins TRBV18 to TRBJ2-7, with D possibly TRBD2 on 7 matching bases. Germline CDR1 and CDR2: KGHSH and LQKENI. This CDR3 comprises 12 residues. For the CDR3, the DNA is TGTGCCAGCTCACCAGTACAGGGCGGGGGTGCTTTC. Translated, it gives CASSPVQGGGAF.